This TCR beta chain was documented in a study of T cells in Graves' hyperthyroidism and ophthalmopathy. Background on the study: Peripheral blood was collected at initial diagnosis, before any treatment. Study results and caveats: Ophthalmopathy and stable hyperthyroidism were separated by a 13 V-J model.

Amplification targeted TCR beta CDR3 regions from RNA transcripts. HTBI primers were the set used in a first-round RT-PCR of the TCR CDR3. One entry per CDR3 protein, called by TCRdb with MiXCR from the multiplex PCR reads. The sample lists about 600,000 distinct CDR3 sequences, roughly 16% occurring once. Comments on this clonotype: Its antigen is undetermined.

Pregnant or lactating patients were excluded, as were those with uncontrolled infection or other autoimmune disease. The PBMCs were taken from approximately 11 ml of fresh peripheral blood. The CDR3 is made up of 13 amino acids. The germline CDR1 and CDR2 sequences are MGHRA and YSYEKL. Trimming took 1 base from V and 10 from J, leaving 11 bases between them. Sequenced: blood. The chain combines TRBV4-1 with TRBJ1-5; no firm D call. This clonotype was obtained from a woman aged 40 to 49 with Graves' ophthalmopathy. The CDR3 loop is CASSQVGSPPQHF. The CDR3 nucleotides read TGCGCCAGCAGCCAAGTCGGCAGTCCACCCCAGCATTTT.